A single sample gave rise to the 28 T cell receptor beta chains below, sequenced in a study of patients and donors after allogeneic stem cell transplantation. TCRdb re-analysed the RT-PCR reads in MiXCR, keeping a single row per CDR3 protein. The data show 150,000 to 200,000 distinct CDR3 sequences, approximately 24% seen once. The sample taken for sequencing was blood, either unsorted or a sorted T cell fraction (not recorded which). The source is a human donor who was either an allogeneic HSCT recipient or a stem cell or donor lymphocyte infusion donor (not recorded which). It is not recorded whose cells these are; they may come from a transplant donor.

The V and J genes are TRBV20-1 and TRBJ1-1, with TRBD1 identical over 9 bases. CDR1 is DFQATT and CDR2 is SNEGSKA in the germline V gene (reference sequence). CDR3 length equals 14 residues. Germline trimming cut 3 bases from V and 4 bases from J; bases unmatched to any gene: 6. DNA of the CDR3: TGCAGTGCTAGTCCCTCGGGACAGGGCACTGAAGCTTTCTTT. Protein sequence: CSASPSGQGTEAFF.

In nucleotides, the CDR3 is TGCGCCAGCAGTGCCCGGGACCCACACACCGGGGAGCTGTTTTTT. Protein sequence: CASSARDPHTGELFF. V is TRBV5-1 and J is TRBJ2-2; D is possibly TRBD1 or TRBD2 (5 bases each). Trimming removed 5 bases from V and 3 bases from J, with 14 bases in between. The CDR3 covers 15 residues. Germline-derived CDR1 and CDR2 are SGHRS and YFSETQ.

This chain links TRBV5-6 with TRBJ1-5, with TRBD1 as a possible D gene (6 bases). The germline V and J ends were trimmed by 2 bases and 0 bases, with 12 bases remaining between them. This CDR3 comprises 16 residues. Germline CDR1 is SGHDT and CDR2 is YYEEEE. CDR3 in DNA: TGTGCCAGCAGCTTTGGGACACCATATAGCAATCAGCCCCAGCATTTT. It encodes CASSFGTPYSNQPQHF. The full variable domain, in which reference TRBV5-6 and TRBJ1-5 provide the parts outside the CDR3, is DAGVTQSPTHLIKTRGQQVTLRCSPKSGHDTVSWYQQALGQGPQFIFQYYEEEERQRGNFPDRFSGHQFPNYSSELNVNALLLGDSALYLCASSFGTPYSNQPQHFGDGTRLSIL.

The V gene is TRBV20-1, the J gene TRBJ2-5; maybe TRBD2 (6 bases). Trimming left V 8 bases short and J 2 bases short, with 21 bases between. The CDR3 runs 15 residues. Germline CDR1 reads DFQATT; CDR2 reads SNEGSKA (reference sequence). DNA for the CDR3: TGCAGTACCTCCCCCCCATTAGCGGCTCAAGAGACCCAGTACTTC. The encoded protein is CSTSPPLAAQETQYF.

The chain couples TRBV6-5 to TRBJ2-1; D is ambiguous. There are 14 residues in the CDR3. Germline V gene data show CDR1 as MNHEY and CDR2 as SVGAGI. V lost 2 bases and J lost 0, with 5 bases in between. The CDR3 region is CASSYGNSYNEQFF. In DNA, the CDR3 is TGTGCCAGCAGTTACGGGAACTCCTACAATGAGCAGTTCTTC.

This clonotype turned up a few times. The V and J genes are TRBV20-1 and TRBJ2-7; D could derive from TRBD1 or TRBD2 (5 bases each). The CDR3 length is 14 residues. V was trimmed by 6 bases and J by 4 bases, leaving 19 bases between them. Per germline, CDR1 DFQATT and CDR2 SNEGSKA (reference sequence). The CDR3 region is CSATPGLATYEQYF. CDR3 coding DNA: TGCAGTGCGACTCCGGGGCTGGCGACTTACGAGCAGTACTTC.

This chain connects TRBV20-1 to TRBJ2-5; the D gene is possibly TRBD2 (6 bases). Between the trimmed V and J ends, which lost 0 bases and 2 bases, there was a span of 16 bases. The CDR3 extends over 16 amino acids. Germline V gene lookup returns CDR1 DFQATT and CDR2 SNEGSKA (reference sequence). The CDR3 sequence is CSARDYFGGLQETQYF. CDR3 DNA: TGCAGTGCTAGAGATTACTTTGGAGGGCTTCAAGAGACCCAGTACTTC.

Only a few counts were recorded for this clonotype. The chain has TRBV7-7 and TRBJ2-6; 12 nucleotides agree with TRBD1. V lost 10 bases and J lost 4; bases outside the gene matches: 11. Germline CDR1 SSHAT, CDR2 FNYEAQ (reference sequence). This CDR3 has 17 amino acids. The CDR3 DNA sequence: TGTGCCACCCCACCGGGACAGGGGGCGCAAGGGGCCAACGTCCTGACTTTC. The encoded protein is CATPPGQGAQGANVLTF.

The chain carries TRBV4-3 and TRBJ2-1; 8 bases line up with TRBD1. In germline, CDR1 is LGHNA, CDR2 YSLEER. The trim removed 0 bases at V and 12 bases at J, leaving 10 bases unmatched. CDR3 size: 15 residues. The CDR3 loop is CASSQDGDRGSGQFF. The DNA of the CDR3 is TGCGCCAGCAGCCAAGATGGCGACAGGGGATCGGGGCAGTTCTTC.

This clonotype was recorded a few times. The CDR3 loop reads CASSLSSVSAGENTEAFF. CDR3 in DNA: TGTGCCAGCAGTTTATCGTCCGTATCGGCAGGGGAGAACACTGAAGCTTTCTTT. The chain couples TRBV27 to TRBJ1-1; TRBD1 is a possible D gene (6 bases). This CDR3 has 18 amino acids. Deletions cut 0 bases from V and 1 base from J, with 18 bases between. CDR1 is MNHEY and CDR2 is SMNVEV in the germline V gene (reference sequence).

The chain uses TRBV11-2 and TRBJ1-4; weak D call: TRBD1 (5 bases). The V end lost 5 bases, the J end lost 7 bases, and 17 bases lay between the germline ends. CDR1 and CDR2 (germline): SGHAT, FQNNGV. This CDR3 spans 15 amino acids. This chain's CDR3 is CASSITGPRGEKLFF. CDR3 nucleotides: TGTGCCAGCAGCATAACAGGCCCGAGAGGTGAAAAACTGTTTTTT.

In this sample, this clonotype turned up a few times. The chain joins TRBV5-1 to TRBJ1-1, with D hard to call. Trimming left V 0 bases short and J 2 bases short, with 14 bases between. In germline, CDR1 is SGHRS, CDR2 YFSETQ. The CDR3 has 16 amino acids. The CDR3 loop is CASSLAFGRRNTEAFF. The CDR3 DNA is TGCGCCAGCAGCTTGGCCTTTGGCAGAAGAAACACTGAAGCTTTCTTT.

The chain has TRBV29-1 and TRBJ2-4; 9 positions agree with TRBD1. The CDR3 totals 17 residues. With V trimmed by 7 bases and J by 0 bases, 13 bases remained unmatched. Germline CDR1 reads SQVTM; CDR2 reads ANQGSEA. The CDR3 DNA reads TGCAGCGCAGTTGGGACAGGGATGGGGTTAGCCAAAAACATTCAGTACTTC. Its translation is CSAVGTGMGLAKNIQYF.

This clonotype was observed at least ten times. The CDR3: CASSPGQSNSPLHF. CDR3 sequence (DNA): TGCGCCAGCAGCCCGGGACAGTCTAATTCACCCCTCCACTTT. The gene calls are TRBV5-1 and TRBJ1-6; TRBD1 matches at 7 bases. From germline, CDR1 is SGHRS and CDR2 YFSETQ. CDR3 size: 14 residues. The V and J ends lost 4 bases and 6 bases, in that order; junction bases with no gene match: 4.

This chain joins TRBV5-1 and TRBJ1-1; the D is unclear. Per germline, CDR1 SGHRS and CDR2 YFSETQ. CDR3 length equals 15 residues. V lost 0 bases and J lost 2, with 11 bases in between. In DNA, the CDR3 is TGCGCCAGCAGCTTGGATCCCAGACCTAACACTGAAGCTTTCTTT. It is translated as CASSLDPRPNTEAFF.

The V and J genes are TRBV3-1 and TRBJ2-7; the D is unclear. Germline CDR1 and CDR2: LGHDT and YNNKEL (reference sequence). There are 13 residues in the CDR3. Trimming stripped 3 bases from V and 6 bases from J, with 12 bases between. The CDR3 reads CASSQHTASEQYF. CDR3 DNA: TGTGCCAGCAGCCAGCATACAGCCTCCGAGCAGTACTTC.

This sequence joins TRBV28 and TRBJ1-5; D remains unclear. This CDR3 is built from 13 residues. The germline V gene has CDR1 MDHEN and CDR2 SYDVKM. Trimming pared 9 bases from V and 4 bases from J, leaving 13 bases between. The CDR3 loop is CARKGETNQPQHF. As DNA, the CDR3 is TGTGCCAGGAAAGGAGAGACGAATCAGCCCCAGCATTTT.

A word on this clonotype: An end of the junction does not agree with germline; a read error may underlie this. The chain combines TRBV7-7 with TRBJ2-1; D may be TRBD1 or TRBD2 (5 bases each). CDR3 length: 15 amino acids. Per germline, CDR1 SSHAT and CDR2 FNYEAQ (reference sequence). The CDR3 sequence: CASSSGAPGYNEQFF. The CDR3 bases are TGTGCTAGCAGCTCCGGGGCACCGGGATATAATGAGCAGTTCTTC.

The chain carries TRBV7-9 and TRBJ2-5; a possible D gene is TRBD1 (6 bases). Between the trimmed V and J ends, which lost 3 bases and 3 bases, there was a span of 11 bases. Germline CDR1 and CDR2: SEHNR and FQNEAQ (reference sequence). This CDR3 spans 14 amino acids. The CDR3 DNA reads TGTGCCAGCAGCTTCGTCGACAGGAAAGAGACCCAGTACTTC. This translates into CASSFVDRKETQYF.

The rearrangement uses TRBV5-1 and TRBJ1-1, with 8 bases matching TRBD1. The germline gives CDR1 SGHRS, CDR2 YFSETQ. This CDR3 spans 15 amino acids. The V segment lost 0 bases and the J segment 3 bases; nucleotides outside the gene matches: 4. The CDR3 nucleotides read TGCGCCAGCAGCTTGGCGCAGGGGGCGTACACTGAAGCTTTCTTT. It codes for CASSLAQGAYTEAFF.

The gene calls are TRBV20-1 and TRBJ2-3; no firm D call. Germline CDR1 DFQATT, CDR2 SNEGSKA (reference sequence). With 0 bases removed from V and 6 bases from J, the gap between germline ends came to 4 bases. The length of the CDR3 is 11 residues. CDR3 loop: CSARDTDTQYF. The CDR3 coding sequence is TGCAGTGCTAGAGATACGGATACGCAGTATTTT.

The gene calls are TRBV12-3 or TRBV12-4 and TRBJ1-5; D call uncertain. V dropped 4 bases and J dropped 0 bases, with 7 bases sitting between them. This CDR3 spans 14 amino acids. CDR3: CASSSGYSNQPQHF. The CDR3 nucleotides are TGTGCCAGCAGTTCCGGCTATAGCAATCAGCCCCAGCATTTT.

This sequence joins TRBV5-1 and TRBJ1-1; D is unclear. Germline CDR1 and CDR2: SGHRS and YFSETQ. The length of the CDR3 is 13 residues. The V and J ends lost 0 bases and 1 base respectively, with 4 bases between them. The CDR3 DNA sequence: TGCGCCAGCAGCTTGGAGCCGAACACTGAAGCTTTCTTT. This translates into CASSLEPNTEAFF.

The chain combines TRBV3-1 with TRBJ1-1; no clear D. V lost 1 base and J lost 0, with 15 bases in between. In germline, CDR1 is LGHDT, CDR2 YNNKEL (reference sequence). This CDR3 spans 17 amino acids. CDR3 DNA sequence: TGTGCCAGCAGCCAAGGGTTTAGTTTCGGCATGAACACTGAAGCTTTCTTT. Translation gives CASSQGFSFGMNTEAFF.

V and J are TRBV19 and TRBJ2-1; D is perhaps TRBD1 or TRBD2 (5 bases each). The ends were cut back, 0 bases at V and 0 bases at J, with 15 bases in the middle. Germline-derived CDR1 and CDR2 are LNHDA and SQIVND (reference sequence). CDR3 length: 18 amino acids. CDR3 in amino acids: CASSIDRIRDASYNEQFF. CDR3 nucleotides: TGTGCCAGTAGTATAGATCGAATCCGGGACGCCTCCTACAATGAGCAGTTCTTC.

This clonotype was detected a few times. The chain combines TRBV6-5 with TRBJ1-1; maybe TRBD1 (5 bases). Germline-derived CDR1 and CDR2 are MNHEY and SVGAGI. The CDR3 is 15 residues long. V gave up 6 bases and J gave up 0 bases, with 14 bases separating them. The CDR3 sequence is CASRESGGMNTEAFF. CDR3 bases: TGTGCCAGCAGGGAAAGCGGGGGGATGAACACTGAAGCTTTCTTT.

Note on this clonotype: Sequence at one end of the junction differs from germline and may be a read error. This sequence joins TRBV20-1 and TRBJ2-1, with no clear D. Germline V gene lookup returns CDR1 DFQATT and CDR2 SNEGSKA (reference sequence). CDR3 length equals 13 residues. For the CDR3, the DNA is TGCAGTGCTAGTTTCCCGGTATCTGGTCCTAGTTCGTTC. It encodes CSASFPVSGPSSF.

This clonotype was found a few times. The chain combines TRBV12-3 or TRBV12-4 with TRBJ1-1; D unclear. The germline V and J ends were trimmed by 1 base and 6 bases, with 9 bases remaining between them. The CDR3 has 13 amino acids. The CDR3 sequence is CASSLVAAAEAFF. The CDR3 DNA reads TGTGCCAGCAGTTTAGTGGCCGCCGCTGAAGCTTTCTTT.